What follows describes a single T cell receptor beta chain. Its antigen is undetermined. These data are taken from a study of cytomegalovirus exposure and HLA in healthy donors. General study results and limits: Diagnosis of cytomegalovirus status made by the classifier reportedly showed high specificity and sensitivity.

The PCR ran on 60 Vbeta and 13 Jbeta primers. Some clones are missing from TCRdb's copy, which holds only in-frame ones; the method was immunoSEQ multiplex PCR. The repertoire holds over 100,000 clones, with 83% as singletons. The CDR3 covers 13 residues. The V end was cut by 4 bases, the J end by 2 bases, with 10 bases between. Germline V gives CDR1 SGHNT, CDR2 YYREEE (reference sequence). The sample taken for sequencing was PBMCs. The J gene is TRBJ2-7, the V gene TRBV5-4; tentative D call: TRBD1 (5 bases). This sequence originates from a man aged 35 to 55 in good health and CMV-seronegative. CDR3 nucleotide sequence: TGTGCCAGCAGCCCAGGACATACCTACGAGCAGTACTTC. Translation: CASSPGHTYEQYF. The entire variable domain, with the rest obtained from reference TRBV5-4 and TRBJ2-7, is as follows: ETGVTQSPTHLIKTRGQQVTLRCSSQSGHNTVSWYQQALGQGPQFIFQYYREEENGRGNFPPRFSGLQFPNYSSELNVNALELDDSALYLCASSPGHTYEQYFGPGTRLTVT.